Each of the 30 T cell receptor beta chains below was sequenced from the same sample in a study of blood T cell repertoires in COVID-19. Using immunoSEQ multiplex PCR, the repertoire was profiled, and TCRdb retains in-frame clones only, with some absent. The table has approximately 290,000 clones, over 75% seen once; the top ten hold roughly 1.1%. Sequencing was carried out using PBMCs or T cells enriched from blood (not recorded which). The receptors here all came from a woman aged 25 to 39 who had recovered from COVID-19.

CDR3 region: CASSEGTSGYNEQFF. The DNA of the CDR3 is TGTGCCAGCAGCGAAGGGACGAGCGGGTACAATGAGCAGTTCTTC. The gene calls are TRBV5-4 and TRBJ2-1; tentatively, D is TRBD2 (6 bases). Trimming removed 4 bases from V and 4 bases from J, with 15 bases in between. Looked up from germline, CDR1 is SGHNT and CDR2 is YYREEE (reference sequence). CDR3 length: 15 residues.

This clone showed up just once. CDR3 in amino acids: CATLSTGRHEQYF. CDR3 DNA: TGTGCCACCCTCTCGACAGGTCGGCACGAGCAGTACTTC. This chain links TRBV6-5 with TRBJ2-7; weak D call: TRBD1 (6 bases). From germline, CDR1 is MNHEY and CDR2 SVGAGI. V was pared by 10 bases and J by 5 bases, with 18 bases between. The CDR3 is 13 amino acids.

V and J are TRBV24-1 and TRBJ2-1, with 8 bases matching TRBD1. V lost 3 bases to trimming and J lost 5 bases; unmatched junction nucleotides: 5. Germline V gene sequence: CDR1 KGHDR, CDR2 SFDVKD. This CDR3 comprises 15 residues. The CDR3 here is CATSDRTGPDNEQFF. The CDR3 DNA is TGTGCCACCAGTGATAGGACAGGGCCCGACAATGAGCAGTTCTTC.

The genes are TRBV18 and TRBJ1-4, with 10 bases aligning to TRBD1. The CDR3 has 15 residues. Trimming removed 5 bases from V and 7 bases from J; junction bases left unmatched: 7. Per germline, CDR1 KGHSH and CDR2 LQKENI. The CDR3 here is CASSSSGTGVEKLFF. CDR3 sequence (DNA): TGTGCCAGCTCATCGTCCGGGACAGGGGTTGAAAAACTGTTTTTT.

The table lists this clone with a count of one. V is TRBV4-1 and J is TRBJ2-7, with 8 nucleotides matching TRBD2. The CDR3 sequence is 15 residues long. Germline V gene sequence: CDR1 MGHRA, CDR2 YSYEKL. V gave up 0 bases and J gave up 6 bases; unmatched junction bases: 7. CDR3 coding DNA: TGCGCCAGCAGCCAAGAAACGGGGACTAGTGGCGAGCAGTACTTC. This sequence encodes CASSQETGTSGEQYF.

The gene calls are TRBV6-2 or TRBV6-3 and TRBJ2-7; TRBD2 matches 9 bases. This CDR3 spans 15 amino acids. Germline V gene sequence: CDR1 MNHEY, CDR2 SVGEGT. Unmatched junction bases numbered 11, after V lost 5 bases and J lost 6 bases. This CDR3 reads CASSPRGSGSVEQYF. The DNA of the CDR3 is TGTGCCAGCAGTCCCCGGGGTAGCGGGAGTGTCGAGCAGTACTTC.

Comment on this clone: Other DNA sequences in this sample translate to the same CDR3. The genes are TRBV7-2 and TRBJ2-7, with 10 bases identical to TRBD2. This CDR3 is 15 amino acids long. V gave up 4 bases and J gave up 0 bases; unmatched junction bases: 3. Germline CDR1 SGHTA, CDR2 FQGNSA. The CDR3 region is CASSSSSGSSYEQYF. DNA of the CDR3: TGTGCCAGCAGCTCCTCTAGCGGGAGCTCCTACGAGCAGTACTTC.

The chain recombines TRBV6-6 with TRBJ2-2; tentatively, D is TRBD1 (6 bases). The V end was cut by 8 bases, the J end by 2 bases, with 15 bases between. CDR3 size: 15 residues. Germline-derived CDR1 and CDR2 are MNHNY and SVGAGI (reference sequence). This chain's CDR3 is CASLSGTINTGELFF. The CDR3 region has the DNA TGTGCCAGCCTATCGGGGACAATAAACACCGGGGAGCTGTTTTTT.

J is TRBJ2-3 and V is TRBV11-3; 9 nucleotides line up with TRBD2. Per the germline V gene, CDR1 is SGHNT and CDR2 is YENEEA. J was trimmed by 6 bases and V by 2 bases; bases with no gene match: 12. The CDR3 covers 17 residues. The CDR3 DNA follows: TGTGCCAGCAGCTTATCGACTAGCGGTAGGGGTTCGGATACGCAGTATTTT. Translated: CASSLSTSGRGSDTQYF.

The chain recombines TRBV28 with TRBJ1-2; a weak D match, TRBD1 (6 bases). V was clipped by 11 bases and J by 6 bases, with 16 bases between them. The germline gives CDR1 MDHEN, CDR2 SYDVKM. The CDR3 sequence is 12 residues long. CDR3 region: CALRQGLDGYTF. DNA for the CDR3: TGTGCCTTAAGGCAGGGGCTAGATGGCTACACCTTC.

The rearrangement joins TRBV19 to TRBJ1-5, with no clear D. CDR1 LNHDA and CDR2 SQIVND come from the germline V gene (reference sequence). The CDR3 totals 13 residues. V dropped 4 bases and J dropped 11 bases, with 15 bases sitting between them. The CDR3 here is CASSTNSERAQHF. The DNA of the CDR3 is TGTGCCAGTAGTACTAATTCCGAGAGAGCCCAGCATTTT.

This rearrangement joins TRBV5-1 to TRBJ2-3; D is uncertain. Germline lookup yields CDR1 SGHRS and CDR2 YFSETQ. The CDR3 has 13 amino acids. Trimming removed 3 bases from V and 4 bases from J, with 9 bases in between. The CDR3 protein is CASSSPNADTQYF. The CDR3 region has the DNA TGCGCCAGCAGCTCCCCCAATGCAGATACGCAGTATTTT.

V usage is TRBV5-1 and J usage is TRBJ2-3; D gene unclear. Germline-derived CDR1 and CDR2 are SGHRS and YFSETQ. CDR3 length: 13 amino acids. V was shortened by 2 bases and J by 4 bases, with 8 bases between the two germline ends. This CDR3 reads CASSFQYSDTQYF. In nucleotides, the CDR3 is TGCGCCAGCAGCTTCCAGTATTCAGATACGCAGTATTTT.

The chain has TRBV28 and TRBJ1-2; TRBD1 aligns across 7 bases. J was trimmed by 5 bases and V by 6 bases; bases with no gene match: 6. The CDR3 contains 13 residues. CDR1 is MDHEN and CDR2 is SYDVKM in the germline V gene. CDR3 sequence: CASSDRDTYGYTF. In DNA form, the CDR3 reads TGTGCCAGCAGCGACAGGGATACTTATGGCTACACCTTC.

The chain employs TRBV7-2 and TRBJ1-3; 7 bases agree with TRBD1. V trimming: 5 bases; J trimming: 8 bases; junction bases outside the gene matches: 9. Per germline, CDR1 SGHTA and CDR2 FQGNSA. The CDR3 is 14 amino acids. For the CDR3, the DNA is TGTGCCAGCAGCCCACAACAGGGGTCGTACACCATATATTTT. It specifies CASSPQQGSYTIYF.

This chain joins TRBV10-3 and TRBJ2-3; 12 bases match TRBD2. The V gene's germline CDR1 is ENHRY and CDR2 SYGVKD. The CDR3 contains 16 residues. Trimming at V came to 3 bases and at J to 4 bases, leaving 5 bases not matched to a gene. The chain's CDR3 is CAISDSTSGRSDTQYF. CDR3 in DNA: TGTGCCATCAGTGATTCGACTAGCGGGAGATCAGATACGCAGTATTTT.

CDR3 sequence (DNA): TGTGCCAGCAGTCCCGGGGGGGCTTTGGGGAACACTGAAGCTTTCTTT. Translated: CASSPGGALGNTEAFF. The gene calls are TRBV28 and TRBJ1-1; TRBD1 might be the D (6 bases). V lost 5 bases to trimming and J lost 1 base, with 17 bases between them. This CDR3 is 16 amino acids long. Germline-derived CDR1 and CDR2 are MDHEN and SYDVKM.

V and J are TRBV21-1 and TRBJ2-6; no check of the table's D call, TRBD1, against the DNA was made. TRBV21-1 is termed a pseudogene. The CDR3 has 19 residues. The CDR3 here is CASSIWAEGQGTGANVLTF. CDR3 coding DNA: TGTGCCAGCAGCATTTGGGCGGAGGGACAGGGGACTGGGGCCAACGTCCTGACTTTC.

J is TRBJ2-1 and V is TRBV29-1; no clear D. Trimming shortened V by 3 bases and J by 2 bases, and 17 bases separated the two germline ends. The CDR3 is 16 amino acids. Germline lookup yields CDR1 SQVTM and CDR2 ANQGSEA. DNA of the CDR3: TGCAGCGTTGATCCCTTAGGTACTACGACCTACAATGAGCAGTTCTTC. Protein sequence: CSVDPLGTTTYNEQFF.

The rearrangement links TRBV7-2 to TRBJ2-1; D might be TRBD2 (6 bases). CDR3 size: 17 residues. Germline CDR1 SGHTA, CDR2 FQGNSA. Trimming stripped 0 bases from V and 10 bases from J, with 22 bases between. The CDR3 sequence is CASSLAQIARGKAEQFF. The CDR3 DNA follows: TGTGCCAGCAGCTTAGCGCAGATAGCGCGGGGCAAGGCGGAGCAGTTCTTC.

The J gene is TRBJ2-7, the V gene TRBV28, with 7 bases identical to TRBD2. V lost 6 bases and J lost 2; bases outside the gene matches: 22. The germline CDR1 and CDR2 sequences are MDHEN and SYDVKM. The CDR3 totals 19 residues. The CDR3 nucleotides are TGTGCCAGCAGGGGCAGAGCGGGACCAGCAGCGCCGGAGGCCTACGAGCAGTACTTC. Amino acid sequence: CASRGRAGPAAPEAYEQYF. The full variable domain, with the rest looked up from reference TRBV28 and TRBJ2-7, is DVKVTQSSRYLVKRTGEKVFLECVQDMDHENMFWYRQDPGLGLRLIYFSYDVKMKEKGDIPEGYSVSREKKERFSLILESASTNQTSMYLCASRGRAGPAAPEAYEQYFGPGTRLTVT.

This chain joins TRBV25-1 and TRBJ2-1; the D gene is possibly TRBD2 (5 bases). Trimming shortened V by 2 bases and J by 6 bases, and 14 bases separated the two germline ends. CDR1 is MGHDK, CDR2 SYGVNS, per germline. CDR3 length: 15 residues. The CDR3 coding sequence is TGTGCCAGCAGTGAAGGCGTAATAGGAGGCAATGAGCAGTTCTTC. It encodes CASSEGVIGGNEQFF.

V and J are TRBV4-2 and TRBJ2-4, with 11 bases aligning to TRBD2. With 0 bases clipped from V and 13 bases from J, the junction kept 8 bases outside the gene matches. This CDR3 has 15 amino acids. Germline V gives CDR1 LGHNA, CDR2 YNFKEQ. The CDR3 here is CASSQDSETSGKQYF. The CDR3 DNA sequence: TGTGCCAGCAGCCAAGATTCGGAGACTAGCGGGAAACAGTACTTC.

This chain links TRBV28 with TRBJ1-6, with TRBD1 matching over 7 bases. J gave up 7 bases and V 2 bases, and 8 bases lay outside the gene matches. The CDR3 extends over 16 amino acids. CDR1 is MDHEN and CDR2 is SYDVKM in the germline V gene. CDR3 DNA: TGTGCCAGCAGTTTAATTTTCTCCAGGGGGAATTCACCCCTCCACTTT. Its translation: CASSLIFSRGNSPLHF. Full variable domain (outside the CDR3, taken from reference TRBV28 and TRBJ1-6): DVKVTQSSRYLVKRTGEKVFLECVQDMDHENMFWYRQDPGLGLRLIYFSYDVKMKEKGDIPEGYSVSREKKERFSLILESASTNQTSMYLCASSLIFSRGNSPLHFGNGTRLTVT.

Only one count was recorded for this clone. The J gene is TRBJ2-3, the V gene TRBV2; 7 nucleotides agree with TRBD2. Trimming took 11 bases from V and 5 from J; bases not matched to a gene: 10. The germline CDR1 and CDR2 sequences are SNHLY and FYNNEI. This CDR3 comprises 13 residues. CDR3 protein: CACRLWGGDTQYF. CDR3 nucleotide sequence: TGTGCCTGTCGGTTGTGGGGGGGAGATACGCAGTATTTT.

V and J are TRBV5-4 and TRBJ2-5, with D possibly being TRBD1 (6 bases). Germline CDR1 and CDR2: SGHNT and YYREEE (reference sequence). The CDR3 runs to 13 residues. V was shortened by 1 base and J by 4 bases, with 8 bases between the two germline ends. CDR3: CASSLWGPETQYF. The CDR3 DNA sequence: TGTGCCAGCAGCTTGTGGGGGCCAGAGACCCAGTACTTC.

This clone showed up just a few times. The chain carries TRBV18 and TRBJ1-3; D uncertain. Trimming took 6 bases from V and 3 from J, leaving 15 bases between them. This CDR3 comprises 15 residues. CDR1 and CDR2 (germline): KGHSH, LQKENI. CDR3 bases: TGTGCCAGCTCCCTTGGTGGAGCTCTTGGAAACACCATATATTTT. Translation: CASSLGGALGNTIYF.

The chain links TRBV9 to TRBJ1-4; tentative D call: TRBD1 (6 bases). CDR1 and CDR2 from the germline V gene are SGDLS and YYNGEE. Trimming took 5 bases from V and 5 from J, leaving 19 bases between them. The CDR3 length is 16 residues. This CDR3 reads CASSSDRARGNEKLFF. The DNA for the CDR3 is TGTGCCAGCAGTTCAGATAGGGCAAGGGGGAATGAAAAACTGTTTTTT.

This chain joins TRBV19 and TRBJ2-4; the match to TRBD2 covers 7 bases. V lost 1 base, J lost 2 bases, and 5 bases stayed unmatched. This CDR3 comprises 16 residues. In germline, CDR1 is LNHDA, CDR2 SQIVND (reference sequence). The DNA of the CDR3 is TGTGCCAGTAGTATAGGCGGGAGAGGGTCCAAAAACATTCAGTACTTC. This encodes CASSIGGRGSKNIQYF. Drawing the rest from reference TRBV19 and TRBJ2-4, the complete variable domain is DGGITQSPKYLFRKEGQNVTLSCEQNLNHDAMYWYRQDPGQGLRLIYYSQIVNDFQKGDIAEGYSVSREKKESFPLTVTSAQKNPTAFYLCASSIGGRGSKNIQYFGAGTRLSVL.

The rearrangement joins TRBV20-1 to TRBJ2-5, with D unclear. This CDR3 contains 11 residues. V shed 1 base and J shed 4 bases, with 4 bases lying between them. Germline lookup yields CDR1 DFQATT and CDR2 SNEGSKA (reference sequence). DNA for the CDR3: TGCAGTGCTAGAGTAATAGAGACCCAGTACTTC. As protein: CSARVIETQYF.